A selection of T cell receptor beta chains follows, all from one sample in a study of yellow fever vaccine responses in identical twins. From the RT-PCR reads, TCRdb called clonotypes with MiXCR, one entry per CDR3 protein. Of roughly 1,200 distinct CDR3 sequences detected, approximately 85% appear once; the ten largest clones hold approximately 10%. The input for sequencing was T cells from blood (PBMCs), unsorted or a sorted subset (not recorded which), taken before or after yellow fever vaccination (not recorded which). The origin of the receptors is a woman between 18 and 29 years old who received the yellow fever vaccine. Both conserved end residues are part of each CDR3.

V gene: TRBV4-1
CDR3 protein: CASSQEDRGGGYTF

V gene: TRBV3-1
CDR3 protein: CASSRVHGYEQYF

V gene: TRBV10-1
CDR3 protein: CASSGGVAYEQYF

V gene: TRBV23-1
CDR3 protein: CASSPRGQGAVVGYTF

V gene: TRBV6-5
CDR3 protein: CASSYGPVGTEAFF

V gene: TRBV28
CDR3 protein: CASSLRDLDYEQYF

V gene: TRBV11-1
CDR3 protein: CASSTGQGDYGYTF

V gene: TRBV30
CDR3 protein: CAWSRPGAEAFF

V gene: TRBV23-1
CDR3 protein: CASSRRISQFYEQYF

V gene: TRBV11-2
CDR3 protein: CASSFNPGSYEQYF

V gene: TRBV9
CDR3 protein: CASSPKTLSSEQFF

V gene: TRBV18
CDR3 protein: CASSPLEVGGYTF

V gene: TRBV2
CDR3 protein: CASSEDMRQYF

V gene: TRBV3-1
CDR3 protein: CASSQATGSGRETQYF

V gene: TRBV11-1
CDR3 protein: CASSLQENTEAFF

V gene: TRBV4-1
CDR3 protein: CASSPRTGRNSGELFF

V gene: TRBV19
CDR3 protein: CASSIKRGEQFF

V gene: TRBV6-5
CDR3 protein: CASSWVGGARNDEQFF

V gene: TRBV14
CDR3 protein: CASSLLAGGGGNEQFF

V gene: TRBV20-1
CDR3 protein: CSAPKIGVRGTEAFF

V gene: TRBV15
CDR3 protein: CATSRDWGPRAFF

V gene: TRBV28
CDR3 protein: CASSSPIAGQSSYEQYF

V gene: TRBV4-1
CDR3 protein: CASSQVRGMGEQYF

V gene: TRBV4-1
CDR3 protein: CASSQDLAGNYNEQFF

V gene: TRBV11-1
CDR3 protein: CASSAGTLTRWDTGELFF

V gene: TRBV11-1
CDR3 protein: CASSFQRQGYEQYF

V gene: TRBV7-6
CDR3 protein: CASSLSGTGSPLHF

V gene: TRBV20-1
CDR3 protein: CSASLASGTGELFF

V gene: TRBV4-1
CDR3 protein: CASSQETTGGISPLHF